This TCR beta chain is from a study of blood T cells in healthy people across ages. Study findings and constraints: TCR beta diversity per million T cells fell roughly linearly with age. Donor CMV infection status was unknown, possibly confounding age-related changes in expanded clonotypes.

This CDR3 region has 16 residues. The V gene end was trimmed by 3 bases and the J gene end by 3 bases; junction bases not matched to a gene: 6. CDR1 SGHRS and CDR2 YFSETQ come from the germline V gene. With respect to this clonotype: Its antigen is unidentified.

A second PCR, run for about 7 to 11 cycles, used a sample-barcoded 5' primer plus a J-beta primer mix. Every cDNA molecule bore a tag from a template-switch adaptor containing 12 random nucleotides. TCRdb fed the 5' RACE reads into MiXCR, producing one record per CDR3 protein. The sample has about 640,000 distinct CDR3 sequences; 45% to 65% are singletons. V is TRBV5-1 and J is TRBJ2-5; 12 nucleotides agree with TRBD2. This TCR derives from a man in his fifties or sixties in good health. Material: blood. CDR3 sequence reads: CASSYRLAGAEETQYF. The CDR3, as DNA: TGCGCCAGCAGCTACCGACTAGCGGGGGCCGAAGAGACCCAGTACTTC.